Listed below are T cell receptor beta chains from one sample, sequenced in a study of T cells after yellow fever vaccination. TCRdb called the 5' RACE reads again in MiXCR, with one record for every CDR3 protein. The profile shows 500,000 to 650,000 distinct CDR3 sequences, roughly 12% of them singletons. The sample was PBMCs, taken on the day of the yellow fever booster vaccination. The source is a man aged 30 to 45 who received the YFV17D yellow fever vaccine. Both conserved end residues are part of each CDR3. D genes are given only for firm matches. Some rows mark clone size as missing; the rest say once, few, many or name a class of expanded clone.

TRBD1,TRBJ2-6,TRBV6-5,few,CASSYGTGSSGANVLTF,TGTGCCAGCAGTTACGGGACAGGGTCCTCTGGGGCCAACGTCCTGACTTTC
TRBD1,TRBJ2-5,TRBV3-1,-,CASSQPGTGLETQYF,TGTGCCAGCAGCCAACCCGGGACAGGACTTGAGACCCAGTACTTC
-,TRBJ2-1,TRBV6-1,-,CASSPFWSSYDNEQFF,TGTGCCAGCAGTCCCTTCTGGAGTAGCTACGACAATGAGCAGTTCTTC
-,TRBJ2-4,TRBV14,-,CASSQGSGDIQYF,TGTGCCAGCAGCCAAGGGTCAGGTGACATTCAGTACTTC
TRBD2,TRBJ2-2,TRBV7-9,few,CASSFTSGAAGELFF,TGTGCCAGCAGTTTTACTAGCGGGGCAGCCGGGGAGCTGTTTTTT
TRBD2,TRBJ2-7,TRBV20-1,-,CSARRLAGDEQYF,TGCAGTGCTAGAAGGCTAGCGGGAGACGAGCAGTACTTC
-,TRBJ2-2,TRBV5-1,-,CASSLAGLPNTGELFF,TGCGCCAGCAGCTTAGCAGGACTACCGAACACCGGGGAGCTGTTTTTT
-,TRBJ2-1,TRBV6-2/TRBV6-3,-,CASSFLDIGSYNEQFF,TGTGCCAGCAGTTTCCTAGACATTGGCTCCTACAATGAGCAGTTCTTC
TRBD1,TRBJ1-6,TRBV27,-,CASSLSGTGLRSPLHF,TGTGCCAGCAGTTTATCCGGGACAGGGCTTCGGTCACCCCTCCACTTT
TRBD2,TRBJ2-1,TRBV7-2,few,CASTVAGFYNEQFF,TGTGCCAGCACGGTAGCGGGGTTCTACAATGAGCAGTTCTTC
-,TRBJ2-3,TRBV4-1,few,CASSHESSTDTQYF,TGCGCCAGCAGCCACGAATCCAGTACAGATACGCAGTATTTT
TRBD1,TRBJ2-2,TRBV25-1,many,CASSDDRDTGELFF,TGTGCCAGCAGTGATGACAGGGACACCGGGGAGCTGTTTTTT
-,TRBJ2-5,TRBV5-4,-,CASSIYAEKFQETQYF,TGTGCCAGCAGCATTTACGCCGAAAAATTCCAAGAGACCCAGTACTTC
-,TRBJ1-1,TRBV3-1,few,CASSLKGDLRNTEAFF,TGTGCCAGCAGCCTCAAGGGTGACCTCAGGAACACTGAAGCTTTCTTT
TRBD2,TRBJ2-1,TRBV28,-,CASSFGLGGGNEQFF,TGTGCCAGCAGTTTTGGACTCGGCGGGGGCAATGAGCAGTTCTTC
TRBD2,TRBJ2-1,TRBV7-9,few,CATPAGVTGYNEQFF,TGTGCCACCCCGGCGGGAGTGACGGGGTACAATGAGCAGTTCTTC
-,TRBJ1-4,TRBV7-9,-,CASSPSFGDRQSKLFF,TGTGCCAGCAGCCCCTCCTTCGGCGACAGACAATCAAAACTGTTTTTT
-,TRBJ2-5,TRBV19,-,CASMGSVVETQYF,TGTGCCAGTATGGGCAGTGTGGTGGAGACCCAGTACTTC
-,TRBJ2-1,TRBV18,few,CASSPGLDNEQFF,TGTGCCAGCTCACCCGGGCTGGACAATGAGCAGTTCTTC
-,TRBJ1-1,TRBV27,many,CASRGSVGPEAFF,TGTGCCAGCAGGGGATCGGTAGGGCCTGAAGCTTTCTTT
TRBD2,TRBJ2-4,TRBV7-9,-,CASSPTSGGVNIQYF,TGTGCCAGCAGCCCCACCTCGGGGGGAGTCAATATTCAGTACTTC
TRBD2,TRBJ2-4,TRBV9,-,CASSVGDTRLAKNIQYF,TGTGCCAGCAGCGTTGGGGACACCAGACTAGCGAAAAACATTCAGTACTTC